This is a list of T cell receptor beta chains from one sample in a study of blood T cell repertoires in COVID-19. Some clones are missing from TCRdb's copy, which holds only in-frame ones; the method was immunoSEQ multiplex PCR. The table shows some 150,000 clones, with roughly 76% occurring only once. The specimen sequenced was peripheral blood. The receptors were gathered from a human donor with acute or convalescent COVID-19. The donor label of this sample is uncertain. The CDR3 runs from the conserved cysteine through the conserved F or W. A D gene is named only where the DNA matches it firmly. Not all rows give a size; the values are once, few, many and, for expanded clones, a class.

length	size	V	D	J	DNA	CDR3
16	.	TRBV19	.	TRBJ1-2	TGTGCCAGTAGTATTTTTTCTCCGGGACTCAACTATGGCTACACCTTC	CASSIFSPGLNYGYTF
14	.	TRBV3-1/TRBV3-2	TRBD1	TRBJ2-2	TGTGCCAGCAGCAGGCTTGAGGGGGCAGGGGAGCTGTTTTTT	CASSRLEGAGELFF
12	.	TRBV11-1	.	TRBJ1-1	TGTGCCAGCAGCTTAGACCCGACAATGGCTTTCTTT	CASSLDPTMAFF
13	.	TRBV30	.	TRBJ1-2	TGTGCCCGTCGACGGGTTTCGACGGGTGGCTACACCTTC	CARRRVSTGGYTF
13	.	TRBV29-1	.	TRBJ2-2	TGCAGCGTTCAGGGGTGGAACACCGGGGAGCTGTTTTTT	CSVQGWNTGELFF
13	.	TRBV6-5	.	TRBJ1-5	TGTGCCAGCAGTTGGACAGTAAATCAGCCCCAGCATTTT	CASSWTVNQPQHF
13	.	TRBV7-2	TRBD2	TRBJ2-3	TGTGCCAGCAGCCCGGGGACTAGCGGTACGCAGTATTTT	CASSPGTSGTQYF
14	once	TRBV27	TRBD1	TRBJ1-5	TGTGCCAGCAGTATAGACAGGGAGAATCAGCCCCAGCATTTT	CASSIDRENQPQHF
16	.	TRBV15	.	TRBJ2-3	TGTGCCACCGCATCCTTCAGGGGCCCTAAGACAGATACGCAGTATTTT	CATASFRGPKTDTQYF
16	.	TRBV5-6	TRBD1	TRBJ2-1	TGTGCCAGCAGCTTGCTCCCGGGACAGGCCCTGAATGAGCAGTTCTTC	CASSLLPGQALNEQFF
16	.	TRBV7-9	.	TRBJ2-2	TGTGCCAGCAGCTCTTGGGGCACTTCGAACACCGGGGAGCTGTTTTTT	CASSSWGTSNTGELFF
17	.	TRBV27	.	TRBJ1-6	TGTGCCAGCAGTTTATATCCTCCCCGTACCTATAATTCACCCCTCCACTTT	CASSLYPPRTYNSPLHF
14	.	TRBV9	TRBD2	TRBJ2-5	TGTGCCAGCAACGTGGGAGGGCGAGGCGAGACCCAGTACTTC	CASNVGGRGETQYF
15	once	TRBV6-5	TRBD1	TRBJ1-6	TGTGCCAGCAGTCCCGGACAGGGCGGTATTTCACCCCTCCACTTT	CASSPGQGGISPLHF
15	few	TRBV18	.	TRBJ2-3	TGTGCCAGCTCACGGTCTTACCAGGCGACAGATACGCAGTATTTT	CASSRSYQATDTQYF
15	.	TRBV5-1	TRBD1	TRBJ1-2	TGCGCCAGCAGCTGGGGCCCGGGACAGGGGGGTGGCTACACCTTC	CASSWGPGQGGGYTF
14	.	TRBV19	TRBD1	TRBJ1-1	TGTGCCAGTACCGCCCGACAGGGACTCACTGAAGCTTTCTTT	CASTARQGLTEAFF
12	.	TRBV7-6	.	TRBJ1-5	TGTGCCAGCAGCTCAGGGAATCAGCCCCAGCATTTT	CASSSGNQPQHF
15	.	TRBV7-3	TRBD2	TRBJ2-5	TGTGCCAGCAGCCTTCTAGCGGGGGGTCGGGAGACCCAGTACTTC	CASSLLAGGRETQYF
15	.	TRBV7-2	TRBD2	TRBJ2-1	TGTGCCAGCAGCTACACTAGCGGGGACTACAATGAGCAGTTCTTC	CASSYTSGDYNEQFF
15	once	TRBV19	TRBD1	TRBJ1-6	TGTGCCAGCGCCTCCACAGGGGGGGATAATTCACCCCTCCACTTT	CASASTGGDNSPLHF
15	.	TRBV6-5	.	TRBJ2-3	TGTGCCAGCAGTTTGACGGGTTATGGCACAGATACGCAGTATTTT	CASSLTGYGTDTQYF
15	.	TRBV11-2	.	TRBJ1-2	TGTGCCAGCAGCCGGGACTTCCGGCAAAATAGGGGCTACACCTTC	CASSRDFRQNRGYTF